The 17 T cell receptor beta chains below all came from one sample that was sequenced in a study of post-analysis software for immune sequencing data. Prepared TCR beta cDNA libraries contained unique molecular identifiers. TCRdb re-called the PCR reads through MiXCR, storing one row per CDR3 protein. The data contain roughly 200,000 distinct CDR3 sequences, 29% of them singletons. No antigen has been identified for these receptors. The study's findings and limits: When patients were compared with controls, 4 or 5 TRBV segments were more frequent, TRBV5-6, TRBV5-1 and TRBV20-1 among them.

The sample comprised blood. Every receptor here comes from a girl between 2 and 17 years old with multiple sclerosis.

CDR3 protein: CSARVTPRGKLFF. The CDR3 DNA follows: TGCAGTGCTAGGGTCACCCCGAGGGGAAAACTGTTTTTT. This chain links TRBV20-1 with TRBJ1-4, with D maybe TRBD1 (5 bases). The CDR3 has 13 amino acids. CDR1 DFQATT and CDR2 SNEGSKA come from the germline V gene (reference sequence). Trimming left V 3 bases short and J 10 bases short, with 15 bases between.

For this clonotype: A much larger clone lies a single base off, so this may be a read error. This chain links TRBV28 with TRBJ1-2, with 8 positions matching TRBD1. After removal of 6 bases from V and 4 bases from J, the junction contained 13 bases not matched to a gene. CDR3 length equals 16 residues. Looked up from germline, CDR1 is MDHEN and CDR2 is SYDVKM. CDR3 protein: CASSPPRTGLLYGYTF. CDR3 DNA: TGTGCCAGCAGCCCACCTCGGACAGGGCTCCTCTATGGCTACACCTTC.

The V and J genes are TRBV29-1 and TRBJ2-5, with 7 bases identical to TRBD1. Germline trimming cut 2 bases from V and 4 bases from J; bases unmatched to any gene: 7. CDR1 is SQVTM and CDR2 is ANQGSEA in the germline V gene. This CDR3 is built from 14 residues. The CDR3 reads CSVEFGSGGETQYF. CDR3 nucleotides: TGCAGCGTTGAATTCGGCTCAGGGGGAGAGACCCAGTACTTC.

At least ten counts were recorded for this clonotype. The DNA for the CDR3 is TGTGCCAGCACCCTACAGGGGAATGAAAAACTGTTTTTT. Its translation is CASTLQGNEKLFF. The chain employs TRBV6-6 and TRBJ1-4; TRBD1 agrees at 7 bases. Germline CDR1 MNHNY, CDR2 SVGAGI (reference sequence). The J segment lost 5 bases and the V segment lost 7 bases, leaving 4 bases of the junction unmatched. CDR3 length: 13 residues.

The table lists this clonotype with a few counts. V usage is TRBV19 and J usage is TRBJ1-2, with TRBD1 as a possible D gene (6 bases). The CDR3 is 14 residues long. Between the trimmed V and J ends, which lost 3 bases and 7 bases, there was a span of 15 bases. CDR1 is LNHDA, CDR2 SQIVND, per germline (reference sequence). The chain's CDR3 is CASSILQGQAGYTF. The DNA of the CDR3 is TGTGCCAGTAGTATCCTACAGGGCCAGGCTGGCTACACCTTC.

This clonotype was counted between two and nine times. The DNA for the CDR3 is TGCGCCAGCAGCGGAGGGACAGGGCCCTACAATGAGCAGTTCTTC. Translated, it gives CASSGGTGPYNEQFF. This chain uses TRBV5-1 with TRBJ2-1, with 9 bases lining up with TRBD1. Germline V gene sequence: CDR1 SGHRS, CDR2 YFSETQ. This CDR3 is 15 amino acids long. Germline trimming cut 4 bases from V and 2 bases from J; bases unmatched to any gene: 4. The full variable domain, in which reference TRBV5-1 and TRBJ2-1 provide the parts outside the CDR3, is KAGVTQTPRYLIKTRGQQVTLSCSPISGHRSVSWYQQTPGQGLQFLFEYFSETQRNKGNFPGRFSGRQFSNSRSEMNVSTLELGDSALYLCASSGGTGPYNEQFFGPGTRLTVL.

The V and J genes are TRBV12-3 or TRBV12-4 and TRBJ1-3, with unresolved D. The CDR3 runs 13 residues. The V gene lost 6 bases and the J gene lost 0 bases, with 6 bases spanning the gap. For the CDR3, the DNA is TGTGCCAGCAGCCGTAACTCTGGAAACACCATATATTTT. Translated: CASSRNSGNTIYF.

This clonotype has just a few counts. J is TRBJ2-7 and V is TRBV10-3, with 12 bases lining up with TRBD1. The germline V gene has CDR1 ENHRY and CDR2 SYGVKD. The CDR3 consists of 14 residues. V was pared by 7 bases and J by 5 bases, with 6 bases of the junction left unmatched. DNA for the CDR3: TGTGCCATCACTCCGGGACAGGGGGCCCACGAGCAGTACTTC. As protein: CAITPGQGAHEQYF.

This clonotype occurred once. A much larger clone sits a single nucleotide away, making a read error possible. The CDR3 loop is CASSHGTGNKGQPLHF. CDR3 bases: TGTGCCAGCAGCCACGGTACAGGGAACAAAGGGCAGCCCCTGCATTTT. The rearrangement links TRBV3-1 to TRBJ1-5; D might be TRBD1 (6 bases). This CDR3 contains 16 residues. Per the germline V gene, CDR1 is LGHDT and CDR2 is YNNKEL (reference sequence).

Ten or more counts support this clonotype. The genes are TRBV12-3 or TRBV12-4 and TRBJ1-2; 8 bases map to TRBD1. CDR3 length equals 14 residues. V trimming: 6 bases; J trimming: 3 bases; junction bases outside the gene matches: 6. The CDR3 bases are TGTGCCAGCAGAGTGGGACAGGATTACTATGGCTACACCTTC. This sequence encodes CASRVGQDYYGYTF.

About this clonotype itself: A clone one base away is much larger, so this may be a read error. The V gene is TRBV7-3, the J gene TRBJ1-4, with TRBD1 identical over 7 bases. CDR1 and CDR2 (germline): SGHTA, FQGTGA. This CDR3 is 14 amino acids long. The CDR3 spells CASARQGGDEKPFF. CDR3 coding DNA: TGTGCCAGCGCCCGCCAGGGGGGCGATGAAAAACCGTTTTTT.

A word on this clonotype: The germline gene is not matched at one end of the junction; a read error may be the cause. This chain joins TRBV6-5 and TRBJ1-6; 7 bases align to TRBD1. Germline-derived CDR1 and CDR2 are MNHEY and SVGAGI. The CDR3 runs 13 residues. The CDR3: CACSYNRGSPLHF. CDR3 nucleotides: TGTGCCTGCAGTTACAACAGGGGTTCACCCCTCCACTTT.

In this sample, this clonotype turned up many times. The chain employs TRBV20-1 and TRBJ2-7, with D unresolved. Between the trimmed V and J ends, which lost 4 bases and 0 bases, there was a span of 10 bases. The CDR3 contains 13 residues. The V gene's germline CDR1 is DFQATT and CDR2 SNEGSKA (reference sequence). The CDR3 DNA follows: TGCAGTGCTACTCACGATAGCTCCTACGAGCAGTACTTC. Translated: CSATHDSSYEQYF.

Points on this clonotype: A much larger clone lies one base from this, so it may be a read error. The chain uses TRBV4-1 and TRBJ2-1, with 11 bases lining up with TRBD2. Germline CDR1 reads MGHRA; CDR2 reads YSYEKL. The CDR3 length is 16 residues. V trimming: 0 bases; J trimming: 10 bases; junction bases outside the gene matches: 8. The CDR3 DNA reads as TGCGCCAGCAGCCAAGATCCCGTTAGCGGGAGGGCCGAGCAGTTCTTC. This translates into CASSQDPVSGRAEQFF.

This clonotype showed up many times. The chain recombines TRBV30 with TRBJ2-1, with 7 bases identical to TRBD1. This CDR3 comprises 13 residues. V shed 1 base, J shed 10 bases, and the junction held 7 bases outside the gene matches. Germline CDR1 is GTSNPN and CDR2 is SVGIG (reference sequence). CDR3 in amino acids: CAWSEGARGEQFF. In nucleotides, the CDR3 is TGTGCCTGGAGTGAGGGGGCCCGCGGGGAGCAGTTCTTC.

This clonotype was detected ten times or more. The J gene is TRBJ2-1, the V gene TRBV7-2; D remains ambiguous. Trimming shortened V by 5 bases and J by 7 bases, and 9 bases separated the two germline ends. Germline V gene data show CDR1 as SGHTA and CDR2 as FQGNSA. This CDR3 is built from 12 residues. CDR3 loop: CASSPEWNEQFF. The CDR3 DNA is TGTGCCAGCAGCCCGGAGTGGAATGAGCAGTTCTTC.

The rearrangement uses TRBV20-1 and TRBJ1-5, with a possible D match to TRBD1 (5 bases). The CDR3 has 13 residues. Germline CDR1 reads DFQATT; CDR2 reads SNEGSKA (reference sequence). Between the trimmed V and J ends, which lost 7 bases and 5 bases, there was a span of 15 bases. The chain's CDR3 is CSVGAPDDQPQHF. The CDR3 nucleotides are TGCAGTGTTGGGGCACCAGACGATCAGCCCCAGCATTTT.